These 19 T cell receptor beta chains originate from one sample sequenced in a study of blood T cells in healthy people across ages. A second about 6 to 11 cycle PCR used barcoded and J-beta primers. TCRdb re-derived calls from the 5' RACE reads in MiXCR, one entry per CDR3 protein. The table has around 1.7 million distinct CDR3 sequences, over 25% seen once. The sequencing sample was made of blood. The receptors were gathered from a woman aged 25 to 39 in good health.

V gene TRBV6-2 or TRBV6-3 combines with J gene TRBJ2-1; D may be TRBD2 (5 bases). The V end was cut by 8 bases, the J end by 2 bases, with 10 bases between. The CDR3 contains 13 residues. Germline loops: CDR1 MNHEY, CDR2 SVGEGT. CDR3 residues: CASGSSPYNEQFF. CDR3 in DNA: TGTGCCAGCGGATCTAGCCCCTACAATGAGCAGTTCTTC.

This clonotype has more than one count but fewer than ten. V is TRBV28 and J is TRBJ2-3; possible D gene TRBD1, 5 bases. The CDR3 extends over 12 amino acids. Germline CDR1 reads MDHEN; CDR2 reads SYDVKM. The V end lost 4 bases, the J end lost 9 bases, and 11 bases lay between the germline ends. The CDR3 loop is CASSYFQGTQYF. In DNA form, the CDR3 reads TGTGCCAGCAGTTATTTTCAGGGAACGCAGTATTTT.

A few counts support this clonotype. The V gene is TRBV2, the J gene TRBJ2-3; D is uncertain. The length of the CDR3 is 14 residues. Per germline, CDR1 SNHLY and CDR2 FYNNEI. V was pared by 6 bases and J by 3 bases, with 13 bases between. The chain's CDR3 is CASRSFGRTDTQYF. CDR3 nucleotide sequence: TGTGCCAGCAGATCATTTGGACGGACAGATACGCAGTATTTT.

V gene TRBV30 combines with J gene TRBJ2-7, with unresolved D. V lost 3 bases, J lost 2 bases, and 17 bases lay in between. The CDR3 is made up of 15 amino acids. From germline, CDR1 is GTSNPN and CDR2 SVGIG (reference sequence). The CDR3 nucleotides are TGTGCCTGGAGGGGCTCCGGGCTGATGGCCTACGAGCAGTACTTC. It yields the protein CAWRGSGLMAYEQYF.

The rearrangement joins TRBV28 to TRBJ1-5, with D perhaps matching TRBD1 (5 bases). CDR1 and CDR2 from the germline V gene are MDHEN and SYDVKM. Trimming took 10 bases from V and 7 from J, leaving 14 bases between them. The CDR3 totals 12 residues. The CDR3 DNA sequence: TGTGCCAACAAGGGGTGGATCCAGCCCCAGCATTTT. This sequence encodes CANKGWIQPQHF.

In this sample, this clonotype turned up a few times. The J gene is TRBJ2-2, the V gene TRBV20-1, with D unresolved. Germline values: CDR1 DFQATT, CDR2 SNEGSKA (reference sequence). V gave up 5 bases and J gave up 2 bases, with 9 bases separating them. The CDR3 length is 13 residues. CDR3 region: CSAPTPNTGELFF. For the CDR3, the DNA is TGCAGTGCTCCCACTCCAAACACCGGGGAGCTGTTTTTT.

This chain joins TRBV6-6 and TRBJ1-5; TRBD1 is a possible D gene (5 bases). The CDR3 sequence is 16 residues long. Germline CDR1 and CDR2: MNHNY and SVGAGI (reference sequence). Trimming took 6 bases from V and 4 from J, leaving 19 bases between them. The CDR3 DNA follows: TGTGCCAGCAGCCAGGGAAACCTACAGACTAATCAGCCCCAGCATTTT. Translation gives CASSQGNLQTNQPQHF.

As DNA, the CDR3 is TGTGCCAGCAGCTTAGGTATCAGCGGGGGGGCGATAGATACGCAGTATTTT. It is translated as CASSLGISGGAIDTQYF. The gene calls are TRBV7-2 and TRBJ2-3, with 10 bases matching TRBD2. CDR1 and CDR2 (germline): SGHTA, FQGNSA. V was pared by 1 base and J by 5 bases, with 9 bases of the junction left unmatched. The CDR3 sequence is 17 residues long.

This clonotype appeared a few times. The genes are TRBV6-1 and TRBJ2-7; no clear D. Germline loops: CDR1 MNHNS, CDR2 SASEGT. V shed 7 bases and J shed 7 bases, with 11 bases lying between them. CDR3 size: 11 residues. CDR3 sequence reads: CASKLVVEQYF. Here the CDR3 DNA reads TGTGCCAGCAAGTTAGTAGTGGAGCAGTACTTC.

This clonotype was detected a few times. The chain joins TRBV7-2 to TRBJ1-6; D is unclear. The length of the CDR3 is 12 residues. V was clipped by 2 bases and J by 11 bases, with 7 bases between them. In germline, CDR1 is SGHTA, CDR2 FQGNSA. The CDR3 DNA reads as TGTGCCAGCAGCTTAATGTGGCCACCCCTCCACTTT. Translated, it gives CASSLMWPPLHF.

The rearrangement uses TRBV3-1 and TRBJ1-1, with D unclear. The CDR3 loop spans 11 amino acids. Germline lookup yields CDR1 LGHDT and CDR2 YNNKEL (reference sequence). Trimming took off 0 bases at V and 5 bases at J, with 1 base between the two ends. CDR3 loop: CASSQETEAFF. Written as DNA, the CDR3 is TGTGCCAGCAGCCAAGAAACTGAAGCTTTCTTT.

The rearrangement links TRBV15 to TRBJ1-3, with D maybe TRBD1 (6 bases). The CDR3 has 17 amino acids. V shed 1 base and J shed 0 bases, with 13 bases lying between them. Per germline, CDR1 LNHNV and CDR2 YYDKDF (reference sequence). As DNA, the CDR3 is TGTGCCACCAGCAGAGGACGGACAGAGAGCTCTGGAAACACCATATATTTT. Translating it yields CATSRGRTESSGNTIYF.

The sample holds many counts of this clonotype. The rearrangement joins TRBV13 to TRBJ2-2, with unresolved D. The CDR3 runs 12 residues. Trimming took 6 bases from V and 6 from J, leaving 8 bases between them. Looked up from germline, CDR1 is PRHDT and CDR2 is FYEKMQ (reference sequence). CDR3 amino acids: CASSRQPGELFF. In DNA, the CDR3 is TGTGCCAGCAGTCGACAACCCGGGGAGCTGTTTTTT.

V is TRBV5-1 and J is TRBJ2-7; tentatively, D is TRBD1 (5 bases). Germline V lookup: CDR1 SGHRS, CDR2 YFSETQ. This CDR3 contains 14 residues. Trimming shortened V by 5 bases and J by 3 bases, and 15 bases separated the two germline ends. CDR3 DNA sequence: TGCGCCAGCAGAAAGGCTCAGGGTCTCTACGAGCAGTACTTC. Translating gives CASRKAQGLYEQYF. Drawing the rest from reference TRBV5-1 and TRBJ2-7, the complete variable domain is KAGVTQTPRYLIKTRGQQVTLSCSPISGHRSVSWYQQTPGQGLQFLFEYFSETQRNKGNFPGRFSGRQFSNSRSEMNVSTLELGDSALYLCASRKAQGLYEQYFGPGTRLTVT.

This clonotype was seen only a few times. The chain employs TRBV7-3 and TRBJ2-4, with 11 bases aligning to TRBD2. After removal of 2 bases from V and 5 bases from J, the junction contained 2 bases not matched to a gene. Germline values: CDR1 SGHTA, CDR2 FQGTGA. The CDR3 has 15 residues. The CDR3 loop is CASSLASGGQNIQYF. CDR3 bases: TGTGCCAGCAGCTTAGCTAGCGGGGGGCAAAACATTCAGTACTTC. Full variable domain (remainder filled in from reference TRBV7-3 and TRBJ2-4): GAGVSQTPSNKVTEKGKYVELRCDPISGHTALYWYRQSLGQGPEFLIYFQGTGAADDSGLPNDRFFAVRPEGSVSTLKIQRTERGDSAVYLCASSLASGGQNIQYFGAGTRLSVL.

In its sample, this clonotype was seen a few times. The chain carries TRBV7-2 and TRBJ2-6; 7 bases agree with TRBD1. The junction had 10 bases not matched to a gene; V was cut back by 5 bases and J by 0 bases. Germline V lookup: CDR1 SGHTA, CDR2 FQGNSA. The CDR3 sequence is 18 residues long. The DNA for the CDR3 is TGTGCCAGCAGCCGGACCGGGACAGCAAACTCTGGGGCCAACGTCCTGACTTTC. Translation gives CASSRTGTANSGANVLTF. Supplemented by reference TRBV7-2 and TRBJ2-6, the full variable domain reads GAGVSQSPSNKVTEKGKDVELRCDPISGHTALYWYRQSLGQGLEFLIYFQGNSAPDKSGLPSDRFSAERTGGSVSTLTIQRTQQEDSAVYLCASSRTGTANSGANVLTFGAGSRLTVL.

This clonotype occurred many times. This chain connects TRBV7-2 to TRBJ2-7; perhaps D is TRBD1 or TRBD2 (5 bases each). V was shortened by 4 bases and J by 4 bases, with 14 bases between the two germline ends. The CDR3 has 14 amino acids. Germline CDR1 SGHTA, CDR2 FQGNSA. For the CDR3, the DNA is TGTGCCAGCAGCTACGGGACGGCGTTTTACGAGCAGTACTTC. It yields the protein CASSYGTAFYEQYF.

The gene calls are TRBV7-2 and TRBJ2-6, with a weak D call TRBD2 (7 bases). V shed 6 bases and J shed 0 bases, with 18 bases lying between them. The CDR3 spans 18 residues. Germline assignment: CDR1 SGHTA and CDR2 FQGNSA. In DNA, the CDR3 is TGTGCCAGCAGGGGAGGGTGGGACAATCTCTCTGGGGCCAACGTCCTGACTTTC. Amino acid sequence: CASRGGWDNLSGANVLTF.

This clonotype showed up just a few times. The chain is built from TRBV4-2 and TRBJ1-4; D is ambiguous. This CDR3 has 15 amino acids. V was clipped by 0 bases and J by 3 bases, with 8 bases between them. Germline loops: CDR1 LGHNA, CDR2 YNFKEQ. DNA for the CDR3: TGTGCCAGCAGCCAAGATCTGGGTCCTAATGAAAAACTGTTTTTT. This encodes CASSQDLGPNEKLFF.